This T cell receptor beta chain stems from a study of blood T cells in healthy people across ages. The germline V gene has CDR1 DFQATT and CDR2 SNEGSKA (reference sequence). The CDR3 totals 13 residues. V lost 6 bases, J lost 2 bases, and 7 bases stayed unmatched. Primers used in a second PCR of about 6 to 11 cycles were a sample-barcoded 5' primer and a J-beta primer mix. From the 5' RACE reads, TCRdb called clonotypes with MiXCR, one entry per CDR3 protein. The sample consists of about 400,000 distinct CDR3 sequences, more than 45% of them appearing once. Sequenced sample: blood. The clonotype was recovered from a man in his sixties in good health. This chain uses TRBV20-1 with TRBJ2-7; 7 positions match TRBD2. This CDR3 is CSALGGMAYEQYF. The CDR3 region has the DNA TGCAGTGCACTGGGGGGGATGGCCTACGAGCAGTACTTC.